What follows are 6 T cell receptor beta chains derived from one specimen sequenced in a study of post-analysis software for immune sequencing data (dated by TCRdb to between 2015 and 2017). No antigen has been assigned to these receptors. General findings and caveats noted by the study authors: Significantly higher frequencies in patients than in controls were found for roughly five TRBV segments, including TRBV5-6, TRBV5-1 and TRBV20-1.

The library was built by means of PCR. The instrument was an Illumina HiSeq 2500. To reduce PCR and sequencing biases, unique molecular identifiers were built into the TCR beta cDNA libraries. TCRdb applied fastp at Q25 and MiXCR to the public reads, then kept only in-frame beta chains. Each CDR3 protein appears once, grouped with its most common genes and DNA. The sample records hundreds of thousands of distinct CDR3 sequences, around 64% of which are singletons. The ten biggest clones cover about 11% of the sample. Sequencing input: blood. The receptor set was obtained from a girl aged 2 to 10 with multiple sclerosis.

This rearrangement joins TRBV19 to TRBJ1-6, with a weak D call TRBD1 (5 bases). The germline V gene encodes CDR1 LNHDA and CDR2 SQIVND (reference sequence). V was pared by 3 bases and J by 15 bases, with 18 bases between. CDR3 length equals 14 residues. The CDR3 nucleotides are TGTGCCAGTAGTATTAGGGGATACCACCAACGCCTCCACTTT. It codes for CASSIRGYHQRLHF.

This chain links TRBV25-1 with TRBJ2-1; D gene unclear. Germline V gene lookup returns CDR1 MGHDK and CDR2 SYGVNS. The CDR3 totals 12 residues. V shed 5 bases and J shed 9 bases, with 11 bases lying between them. The CDR3 coding sequence is TGTGCCAGCAGTCGATCGCCTGGTGAGCAGTTCTTC. Its protein is CASSRSPGEQFF. The whole variable domain, remainder taken from reference TRBV25-1 and TRBJ2-1, is EADIYQTPRYLVIGTGKKITLECSQTMGHDKMYWYQQDPGMELHLIHYSYGVNSTEKGDLSSESTVSRIRTEHFPLTLESARPSHTSQYLCASSRSPGEQFFGPGTRLTVL.

The DNA of the CDR3 is TGTGCCAGCAGTTACTCCCTGGGGGGCGGGAATGAGCAGTTCTTC. Translating it yields CASSYSLGGGNEQFF. The chain employs TRBV6-5 and TRBJ2-1; D possibly uses TRBD1 or TRBD2 (6 bases each). CDR1 and CDR2 (germline): MNHEY, SVGAGI. Deletions cut 0 bases from V and 7 bases from J, with 13 bases between. The CDR3 is made up of 15 amino acids.

The chain employs TRBV28 and TRBJ2-3; D uncertain. Germline assignment: CDR1 MDHEN and CDR2 SYDVKM. The CDR3 totals 14 residues. Trimming took 2 bases from V and 5 from J, leaving 11 bases between them. The CDR3 nucleotides are TGTGCCAGCAGTTTAACTCCAGCTGGAGATACGCAGTATTTT. Translation gives CASSLTPAGDTQYF.

The CDR3 DNA sequence: TGCGCCAGCAGCCAAACGGACAGGGGCAATGAGCAGTTCTTC. Translating it yields CASSQTDRGNEQFF. The chain is built from TRBV4-1 and TRBJ2-1, with 9 nucleotides matching TRBD1. This CDR3 contains 14 residues. Germline CDR1 is MGHRA and CDR2 is YSYEKL. The V segment lost 2 bases and the J segment 6 bases; nucleotides outside the gene matches: 2.

The J gene is TRBJ1-1, the V gene TRBV15, with D tentatively TRBD1 (6 bases). Per the germline V gene, CDR1 is LNHNV and CDR2 is YYDKDF (reference sequence). Trimming left V 5 bases short and J 8 bases short, with 9 bases between. The CDR3 is 11 amino acids. CDR3 nucleotide sequence: TGTGCCACCAGCGGGGGACACGAAGCTTTCTTT. This gives the protein CATSGGHEAFF.